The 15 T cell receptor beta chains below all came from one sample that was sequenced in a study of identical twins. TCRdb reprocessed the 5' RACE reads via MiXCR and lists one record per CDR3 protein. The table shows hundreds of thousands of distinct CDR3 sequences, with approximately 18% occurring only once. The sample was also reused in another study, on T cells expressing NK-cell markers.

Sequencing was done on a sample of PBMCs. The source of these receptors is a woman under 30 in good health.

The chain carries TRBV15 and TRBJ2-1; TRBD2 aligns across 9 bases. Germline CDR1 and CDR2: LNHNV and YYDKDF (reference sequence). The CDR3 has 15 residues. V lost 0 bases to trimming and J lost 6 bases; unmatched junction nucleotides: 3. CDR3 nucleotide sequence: TGTGCCACCAGCAGAGACCCACTAGCGGGCAATGAGCAGTTCTTC. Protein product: CATSRDPLAGNEQFF.

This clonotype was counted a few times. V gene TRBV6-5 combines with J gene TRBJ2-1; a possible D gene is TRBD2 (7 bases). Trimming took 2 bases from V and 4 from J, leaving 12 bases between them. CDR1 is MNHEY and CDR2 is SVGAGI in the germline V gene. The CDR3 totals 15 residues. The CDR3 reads CASSYRRGQYNEQFF. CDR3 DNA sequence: TGTGCCAGCAGTTACCGGCGGGGGCAATACAATGAGCAGTTCTTC.

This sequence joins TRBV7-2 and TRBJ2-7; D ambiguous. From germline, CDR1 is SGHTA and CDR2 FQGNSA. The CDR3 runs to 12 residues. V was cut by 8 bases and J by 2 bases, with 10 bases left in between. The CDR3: CASRAGPYEQYF. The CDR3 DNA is TGTGCCAGCCGTGCCGGGCCCTACGAGCAGTACTTC. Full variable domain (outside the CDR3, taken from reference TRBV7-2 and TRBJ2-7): GAGVSQSPSNKVTEKGKDVELRCDPISGHTALYWYRQSLGQGLEFLIYFQGNSAPDKSGLPSDRFSAERTGGSVSTLTIQRTQQEDSAVYLCASRAGPYEQYFGPGTRLTVT.

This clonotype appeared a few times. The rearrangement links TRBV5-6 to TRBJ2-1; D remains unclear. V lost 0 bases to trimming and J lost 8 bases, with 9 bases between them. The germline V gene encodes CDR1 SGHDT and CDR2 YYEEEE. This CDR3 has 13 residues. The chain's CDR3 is CASSLGLGDEQFF. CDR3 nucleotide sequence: TGTGCCAGCAGCTTGGGTCTTGGCGATGAGCAGTTCTTC.

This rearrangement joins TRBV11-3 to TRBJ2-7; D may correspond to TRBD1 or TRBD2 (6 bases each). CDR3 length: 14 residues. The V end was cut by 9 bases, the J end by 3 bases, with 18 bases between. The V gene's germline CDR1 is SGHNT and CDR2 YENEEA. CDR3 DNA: TGTGCCAGTACTTACCGGGGGACACACTACGAGCAGTACTTC. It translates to CASTYRGTHYEQYF.

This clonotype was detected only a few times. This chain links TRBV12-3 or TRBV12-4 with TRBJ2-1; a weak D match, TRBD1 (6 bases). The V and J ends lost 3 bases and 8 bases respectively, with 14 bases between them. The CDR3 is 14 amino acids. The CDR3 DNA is TGTGCCAGCAGTTTTTATCAGGGGTTGGATGAGCAGTTCTTC. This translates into CASSFYQGLDEQFF.

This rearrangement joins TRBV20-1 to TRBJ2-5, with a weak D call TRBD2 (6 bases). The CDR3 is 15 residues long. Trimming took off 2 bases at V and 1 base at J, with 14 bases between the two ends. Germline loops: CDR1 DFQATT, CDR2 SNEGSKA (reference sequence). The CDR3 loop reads CSARSGVGGQETQYF. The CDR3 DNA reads TGCAGTGCTAGATCTGGGGTGGGGGGCCAAGAGACCCAGTACTTC.

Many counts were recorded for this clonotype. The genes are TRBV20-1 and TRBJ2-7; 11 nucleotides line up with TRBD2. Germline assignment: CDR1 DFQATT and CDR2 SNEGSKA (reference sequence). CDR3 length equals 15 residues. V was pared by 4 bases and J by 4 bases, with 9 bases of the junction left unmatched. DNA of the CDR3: TGCAGTGCTACAAGTGGGGGGACTAGCGGTTACGAGCAGTACTTC. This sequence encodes CSATSGGTSGYEQYF.

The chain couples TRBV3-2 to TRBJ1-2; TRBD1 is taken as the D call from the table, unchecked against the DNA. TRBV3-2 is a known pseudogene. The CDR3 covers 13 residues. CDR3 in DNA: TGTGCCAGCAGCCCTTCCCCCGACAGGGCAAACACCTTC. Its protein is CASSPSPDRANTF.

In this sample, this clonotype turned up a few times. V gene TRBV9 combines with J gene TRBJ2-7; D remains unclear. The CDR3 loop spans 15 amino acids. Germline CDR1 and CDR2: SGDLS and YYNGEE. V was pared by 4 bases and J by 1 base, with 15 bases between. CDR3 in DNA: TGTGCCAGCAGCCCAGCTGGCCTCCTTTCCTACGAGCAGTACTTC. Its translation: CASSPAGLLSYEQYF. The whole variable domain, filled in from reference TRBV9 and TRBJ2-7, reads DSGVTQTPKHLITATGQRVTLRCSPRSGDLSVYWYQQSLDQGLQFLIQYYNGEERAKGNILERFSAQQFPDLHSELNLSSLELGDSALYFCASSPAGLLSYEQYFGPGTRLTVT.

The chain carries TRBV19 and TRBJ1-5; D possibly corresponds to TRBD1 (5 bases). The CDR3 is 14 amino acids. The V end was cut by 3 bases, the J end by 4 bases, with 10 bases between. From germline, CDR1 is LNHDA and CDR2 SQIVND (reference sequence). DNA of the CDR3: TGTGCCAGTAGTATCTCCAGGGCGAATCAGCCCCAGCATTTT. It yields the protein CASSISRANQPQHF.

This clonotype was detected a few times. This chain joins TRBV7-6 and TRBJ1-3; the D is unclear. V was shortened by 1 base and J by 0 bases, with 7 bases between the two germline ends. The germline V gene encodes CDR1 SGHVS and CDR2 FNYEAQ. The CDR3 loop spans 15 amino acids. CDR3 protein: CASSLEGTSGNTIYF. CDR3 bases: TGTGCCAGCAGCTTAGAGGGCACCTCTGGAAACACCATATATTTT.

Written as DNA, the CDR3 is TGTGCCAGCAGCGCGGCCCTGGGCTACGAGCAGTACTTC. This translates into CASSAALGYEQYF. The chain has TRBV7-8 and TRBJ2-7; D unclear. V gave up 5 bases and J gave up 3 bases, with 11 bases separating them. Per germline, CDR1 SGHVS and CDR2 FQNEAQ. This CDR3 is built from 13 residues.

The CDR3 DNA is TGCAGCGTTCCGAGGACAGATACGCAGTATTTT. Translation gives CSVPRTDTQYF. The rearrangement uses TRBV29-1 and TRBJ2-3; D is undetermined. Trimming shortened V by 5 bases and J by 3 bases, and 6 bases separated the two germline ends. CDR3 length: 11 residues. Germline CDR1 is SQVTM and CDR2 is ANQGSEA.

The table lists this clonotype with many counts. CDR3 protein: CASTPTGIHSYEQYF. The DNA of the CDR3 is TGTGCCAGCACCCCCACAGGGATACACTCCTACGAGCAGTACTTC. This chain connects TRBV6-1 to TRBJ2-7; possibly TRBD1 for D (6 bases). Germline V gene sequence: CDR1 MNHNS, CDR2 SASEGT. V lost 7 bases, J lost 0 bases, and 16 bases lay in between. This CDR3 is 15 amino acids long.